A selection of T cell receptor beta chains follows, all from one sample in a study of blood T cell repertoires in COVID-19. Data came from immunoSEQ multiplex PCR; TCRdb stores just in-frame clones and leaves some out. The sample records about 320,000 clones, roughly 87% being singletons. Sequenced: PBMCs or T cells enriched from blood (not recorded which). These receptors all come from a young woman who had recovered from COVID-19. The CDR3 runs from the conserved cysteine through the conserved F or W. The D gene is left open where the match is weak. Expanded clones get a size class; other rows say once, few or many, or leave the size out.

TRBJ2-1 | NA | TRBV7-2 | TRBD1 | CASATGTAFYNEQFF | TGTGCCAGCGCTACCGGGACAGCGTTCTACAATGAGCAGTTCTTC
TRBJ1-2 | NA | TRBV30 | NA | CAWKQGWVNYGYTF | TGTGCCTGGAAACAGGGATGGGTTAACTATGGCTACACCTTC
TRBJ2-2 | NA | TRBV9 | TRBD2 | CASSDRTSEYTGELFF | TGTGCCAGCAGCGACCGGACTAGCGAATACACCGGGGAGCTGTTTTTT
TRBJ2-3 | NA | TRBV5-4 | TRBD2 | CASSRGLAGAGRDTQYF | TGTGCCAGCAGCAGGGGACTAGCGGGGGCCGGGAGAGATACGCAGTATTTT
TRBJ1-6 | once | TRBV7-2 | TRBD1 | CASSHPDRGNSPLHF | TGTGCCAGCAGCCACCCCGACAGGGGGAATTCACCCCTCCACTTT
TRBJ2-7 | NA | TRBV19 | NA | CASSIHGGYEQYF | TGTGCCAGTAGTATCCACGGAGGCTACGAGCAGTACTTC
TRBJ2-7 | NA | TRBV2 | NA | CASSARGYGGEQYF | TGTGCCAGCAGTGCCAGGGGATACGGTGGGGAGCAGTACTTC
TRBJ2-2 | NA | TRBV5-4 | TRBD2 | CASRSRTSGDTGELFF | TGTGCCAGCAGATCTCGGACTAGCGGGGACACCGGGGAGCTGTTTTTT
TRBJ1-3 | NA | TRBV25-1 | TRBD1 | CASSALGQGGNTIYF | TGTGCCAGCAGTGCCCTGGGACAGGGTGGTAACACCATATATTTT
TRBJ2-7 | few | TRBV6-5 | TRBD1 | CASSDLLTGTEQYF | TGTGCCAGCAGCGACCTCTTGACAGGGACCGAGCAGTACTTC
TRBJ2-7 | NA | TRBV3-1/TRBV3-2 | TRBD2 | CASSRLAGAYEQYF | TGTGCCAGCAGCCGACTAGCGGGGGCCTACGAGCAGTACTTC
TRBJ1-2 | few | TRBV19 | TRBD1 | CASSIGGGNYGYTF | TGTGCCAGTAGTATAGGAGGGGGCAACTATGGCTACACCTTC
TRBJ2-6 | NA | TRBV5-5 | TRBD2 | CASSLRTSGGLSGANVLTF | TGTGCCAGCAGCCTCCGGACTAGCGGGGGCCTCTCTGGGGCCAACGTCCTGACTTTC
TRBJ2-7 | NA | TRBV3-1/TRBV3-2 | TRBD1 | CASSHGQGAGYEQYF | TGTGCCAGCAGCCACGGACAGGGGGCCGGGTACGAGCAGTACTTC
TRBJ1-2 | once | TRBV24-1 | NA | CATSDLTPYGYTF | TGTGCCACCAGTGATTTGACACCTTATGGCTACACCTTC
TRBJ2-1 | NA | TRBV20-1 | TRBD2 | CSASVAREGPYNEQFF | TGCAGTGCTAGTGTCGCACGGGAGGGCCCCTACAATGAGCAGTTCTTC
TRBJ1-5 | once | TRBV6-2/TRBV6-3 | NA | CASSHQDSQPQHF | TGTGCCAGCAGTCATCAAGACAGTCAGCCCCAGCATTTT
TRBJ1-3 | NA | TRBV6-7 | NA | CASSFQDSGSGNTIYF | TGTGCCAGCAGTTTCCAGGACTCCGGCTCTGGAAACACCATATATTTT
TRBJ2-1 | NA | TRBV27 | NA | CASSLRGEQFF | TGTGCCAGCAGTTTACGGGGGGAGCAGTTCTTC
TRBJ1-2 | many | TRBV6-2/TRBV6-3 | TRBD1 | CASSKTSPDRVDGYTF | TGTGCCAGCAGTAAAACCTCGCCGGACAGGGTGGATGGCTACACCTTC
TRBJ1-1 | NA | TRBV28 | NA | CASSSPSRMNTEAFF | TGTGCCAGCAGTTCCCCGTCTAGGATGAACACTGAAGCTTTCTTT
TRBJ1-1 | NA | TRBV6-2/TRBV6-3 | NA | CASSYPHSRDTEAFF | TGTGCCAGCAGTTACCCCCACTCACGGGACACTGAAGCTTTCTTT
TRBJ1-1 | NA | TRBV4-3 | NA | CASSHGSRSKGTEAFF | TGCGCCAGCAGCCACGGAAGCAGGTCAAAGGGGACTGAAGCTTTCTTT
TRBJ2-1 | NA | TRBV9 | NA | CASSVSGTPIYNEQFF | TGTGCCAGCAGCGTAAGTGGGACTCCGATATACAATGAGCAGTTCTTC
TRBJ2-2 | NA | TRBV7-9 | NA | CASSLVQGAGELFF | TGTGCCAGCAGCTTAGTCCAAGGGGCCGGGGAGCTGTTTTTT
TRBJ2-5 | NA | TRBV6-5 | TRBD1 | CASSYAGTGTSETQYF | TGTGCCAGCAGTTACGCCGGGACAGGGACTTCAGAGACCCAGTACTTC
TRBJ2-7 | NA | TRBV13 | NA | CASSHRGAYEQYF | TGTGCCAGCAGCCACCGAGGAGCCTACGAGCAGTACTTC
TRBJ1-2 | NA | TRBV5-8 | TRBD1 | CASSLGQGRDYGYTF | TGTGCCAGCAGCTTGGGACAGGGGCGTGACTATGGCTACACCTTC
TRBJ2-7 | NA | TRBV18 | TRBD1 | CASSPYFTGETYF | TGTGCCAGCTCACCTTACTTCACAGGGGAGACGTACTTC
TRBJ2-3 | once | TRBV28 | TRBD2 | CASSLRGGAVQDTQYF | TGTGCCAGCAGTTTACGCGGGGGGGCTGTTCAAGATACGCAGTATTTT
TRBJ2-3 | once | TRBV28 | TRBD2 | CASSFGAGGISTDTQYF | TGTGCCAGCAGTTTCGGAGCGGGGGGGATCAGCACAGATACGCAGTATTTT
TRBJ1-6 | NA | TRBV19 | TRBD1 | CASSWTGNNSPLHF | TGTGCCAGTAGTTGGACAGGGAACAATTCACCCCTCCACTTT
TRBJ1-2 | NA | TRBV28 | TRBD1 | CASSSRNRGDGYTF | TGTGCCAGCAGTTCTCGGAACAGGGGGGATGGCTACACCTTC
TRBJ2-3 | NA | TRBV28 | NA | CASSLAGLYTQYF | TGTGCCAGCAGTTTAGCGGGGCTATATACGCAGTATTTT
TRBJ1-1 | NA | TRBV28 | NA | CASTTGKAEAFF | TGTGCCAGTACAACAGGGAAGGCTGAAGCTTTCTTT
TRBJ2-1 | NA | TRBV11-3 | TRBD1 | CASGRDRGQGEQFF | TGTGCCAGCGGCCGGGACAGGGGGCAAGGTGAGCAGTTCTTC
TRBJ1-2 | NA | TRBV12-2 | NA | CASRLGPIRGGYTF | TGTGCAAGTCGCTTAGGTCCAATAAGAGGCGGCTACACCTTC
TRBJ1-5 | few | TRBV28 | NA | CASSFGGYSNQPQHF | TGTGCCAGCAGTTTCGGGGGTTATAGCAATCAGCCCCAGCATTTT
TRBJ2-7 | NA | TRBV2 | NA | CASSEIALGRDYEQYF | TGTGCCAGCAGTGAAATCGCACTTGGGAGAGACTACGAGCAGTACTTC
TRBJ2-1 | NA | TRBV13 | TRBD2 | CASSLRLSGPGDEQFF | TGTGCCAGCAGCTTAAGGCTTAGCGGGCCTGGGGATGAGCAGTTCTTC
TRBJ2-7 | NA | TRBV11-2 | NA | CASSYRGAQQYF | TGTGCCAGCTCCTATCGGGGGGCTCAGCAGTACTTC
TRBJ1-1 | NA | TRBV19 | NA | CASSRGLRNTEAFF | TGTGCCAGTAGTAGGGGACTCCGGAACACTGAAGCTTTCTTT
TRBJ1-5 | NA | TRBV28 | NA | CASTSRTVLVNQPQHF | TGTGCCAGCACGTCCCGTACAGTGCTGGTAAATCAGCCCCAGCATTTT
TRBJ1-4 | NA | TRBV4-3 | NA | CASSQAGVGEKLFF | TGCGCCAGCAGCCAAGCAGGGGTGGGTGAAAAACTGTTTTTT
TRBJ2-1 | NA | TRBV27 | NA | CASSTQGSVPNEQFF | TGTGCCAGCAGTACTCAGGGGTCAGTCCCCAATGAGCAGTTCTTC
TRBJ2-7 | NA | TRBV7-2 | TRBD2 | CASSLTTSGPYEQYF | TGTGCCAGCAGCTTAACAACTAGCGGCCCCTACGAGCAGTACTTC
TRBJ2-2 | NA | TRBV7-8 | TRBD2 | CASSQRTSGRVAGELFF | TGTGCCAGCAGCCAAAGAACTAGCGGGAGAGTTGCCGGGGAGCTGTTTTTT
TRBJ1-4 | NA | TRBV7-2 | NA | CASSFSVNEKLFF | TGTGCCAGCAGCTTTTCGGTTAATGAAAAACTGTTTTTT
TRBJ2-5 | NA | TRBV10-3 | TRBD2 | CAISQALAGGGTQYF | TGTGCCATCAGTCAGGCTCTAGCGGGAGGGGGGACCCAGTACTTC
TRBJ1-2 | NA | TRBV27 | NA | CASSLAAGLLYGYTF | TGTGCCAGCAGTTTAGCCGCGGGATTACTTTATGGCTACACCTTC